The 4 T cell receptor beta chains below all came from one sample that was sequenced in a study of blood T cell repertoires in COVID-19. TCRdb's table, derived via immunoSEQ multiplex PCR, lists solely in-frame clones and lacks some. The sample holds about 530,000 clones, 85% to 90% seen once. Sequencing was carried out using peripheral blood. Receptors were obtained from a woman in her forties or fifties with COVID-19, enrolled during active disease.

The CDR3 protein is CACPEGADTQYF. Here the CDR3 DNA reads TGTGCCTGCCCCGAAGGGGCAGATACGCAGTATTTT. The rearrangement joins TRBV30 to TRBJ2-3; a possible D gene is TRBD1 (5 bases). Germline lookup yields CDR1 GTSNPN and CDR2 SVGIG (reference sequence). This CDR3 has 12 residues. V lost 6 bases, J lost 4 bases, and 11 bases lay in between. Together with reference TRBV30 and TRBJ2-3, the CDR3 gives the full variable domain: SQTIHQWPATLVQPVGSPLSLECTVEGTSNPNLYWYRQAAGRGLQLLFYSVGIGQISSEVPQNLSASRPQDRQFILSSKKLLLSDSGFYLCACPEGADTQYFGPGTRLTVL.

CDR3: CASREGAIHNEQFF. CDR3 in DNA: TGTGCCAGCAGGGAGGGGGCGATTCACAATGAGCAGTTCTTC. This chain joins TRBV6-5 and TRBJ2-1; tentatively, D is TRBD1 (7 bases). The CDR3 covers 14 residues. Germline lookup yields CDR1 MNHEY and CDR2 SVGAGI. Trimming left V 6 bases short and J 5 bases short, with 14 bases between.

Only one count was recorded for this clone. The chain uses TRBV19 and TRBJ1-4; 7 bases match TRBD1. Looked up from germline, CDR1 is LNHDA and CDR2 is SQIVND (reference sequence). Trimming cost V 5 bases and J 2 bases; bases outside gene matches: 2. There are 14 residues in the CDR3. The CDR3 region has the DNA TGTGCCAGTAGTTTACAGGGGACTAATGAAAAACTGTTTTTT. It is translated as CASSLQGTNEKLFF.

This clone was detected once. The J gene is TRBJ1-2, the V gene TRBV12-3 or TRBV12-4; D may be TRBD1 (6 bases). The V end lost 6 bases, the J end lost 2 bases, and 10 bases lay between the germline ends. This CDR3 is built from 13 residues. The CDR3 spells CASSTTGNYGYTF. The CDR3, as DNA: TGTGCCAGCAGCACAACAGGGAACTATGGCTACACCTTC.